Sequencing of this T cell receptor (beta chain) was carried out in a study of blood T cell repertoires in COVID-19. Background on the study: PBMCs, B-cell-depleted T cells, or T cells were the source of the cDNA or gDNA that made up the material.

Original processing notes: Reference gene primers were amplified, and this amplification served to estimate nucleated cell counts. Only in-frame clones appear in the TCRdb table, and some are missing; sequencing was by immunoSEQ multiplex PCR. V and J calls plus clone size are reproduced from that table; the DNA served to infer D and trimming. The sample carries around 360,000 clones, 87% recorded once. Patients in Seattle were enrolled during active infection, then followed longitudinally. This CDR3 spans 12 amino acids. Trimming removed 2 bases from V and 12 bases from J; junction bases left unmatched: 5. CDR1 is GTSNPN and CDR2 is SVGIG in the germline V gene (reference sequence).

Material: peripheral blood. The rearrangement links TRBV30 to TRBJ2-1; 9 bases align to TRBD2. The TCR sequence derives from a woman in her 30s with COVID-19, enrolled during active disease. The DNA for the CDR3 is TGTGCCTGGAGTATTGCGGGAGGGTGGCAGTTCTTC. Protein product: CAWSIAGGWQFF.